The entry below describes one TCR beta chain. TCRdb keeps only in-frame clones here, not all; method: immunoSEQ multiplex PCR. The sample comprises 1.5 million to 2.5 million clones, roughly 95% of which are singletons, and 1.2% rests with the top ten. The data derive from a study of shared clonotypes between healthy human individuals. The overall study: Each donor's CD8 memory used one plate, CD8 naive two, each CD4 subset three.

CD45RO-negative cells were positively selected for CCR7, leaving out terminally differentiated effector memory CD45RA+ cells. Donors comprised healthy HIV-negative adults lacking recent acute infections or vaccinations. The sequencing sample was made of naive CD8+ T cells sorted from blood. The clonotype originates from a man aged 18-30 years in good health.

The CDR3: CASSLSGSIQETQYF. Here the CDR3 DNA reads TGCGCCAGCAGCCTAAGCGGGAGCATCCAAGAGACCCAGTACTTC. This chain links TRBV4-1 with TRBJ2-5, with 8 bases that match TRBD2. CDR1 and CDR2 from the germline V gene are MGHRA and YSYEKL. This CDR3 region has 15 residues. The ends lost 4 bases at V and 1 base at J; junction bases unmatched: 5.